This record covers a single T cell receptor (beta chain). This clonotype was detected only a few times. Its cognate antigen has yet to be identified. Base qualities are not recorded, but no much larger clone differs from it by a single base. TCR libraries were constructed from 400 to 500 ng RNA using the Immunoverse kit, and molecular barcoded adaptors covering alpha/delta and beta/gamma chains were employed. TCR library preparation was performed with the same RNA that was used for transcriptome sequencing. Sequencing of the TCR libraries was done on an Illumina HiSeq 4000 with 2 x 150 cycles. Under the source paper's analysis protocol: With MiXCR, TCR reads were aligned to human V, D, J and C references and assembled into CDR3 clonotypes, with quality filtering and error correction included. The tcR package in R was used for analysis of clonotype counts and gene usage diversity. Raw mapping reads were checked after the RNA-seq reads had been mapped by STAR aligner version 2.5.3a onto the human GRCh37 genome. IR-seq fastq files were randomly downsampled with Seqtk 1.3 to test the effect of sequencing depth on detected clonotypes. TCRdb redid the processing of the public reads, applying fastp at Q25 and MiXCR, and retained in-frame beta chains. Rows matching on CDR3 protein sequence are summarized as one entry with the most common DNA and genes. The authors' filters were not applied to this entry. The sample has 85,000 to 100,000 distinct CDR3 sequences on record, about a fifth of them singletons. About 10% of the sample belongs to the ten largest clones.

CDR1 and CDR2 are drawn from the germline V gene (reference sequence): MNHNY, SVGAGI. Ends trimmed: V by 2 bases, J by 0 bases; bases unmatched to a gene: 5. Including the terminal cysteine and phenylalanine, the CDR3 comprises 16 residues. The read is trimmed to its CDR3 DNA, 48 bases read in frame from base 1. The data stem from a study of read filtering for tumor transcriptome and immune sequencing (dated by TCRdb to 2018 to 2020). For the study in its entirety: The cohort had around 18 male and 11 to 15 female patients with a mean age of roughly 62 years, ranging from roughly 45 to 80. Under revised international staging, about eight patients fell into R-ISS I, some 15 into R-ISS II and about seven into R-ISS III. Whole-transcriptome libraries were prepared with the TruSeq RNA Access Library Prep Kit after DNase treatment. Per sample, about 3.5 to 11 million TCR-region mapped reads were obtained with IR-seq, compared with only roughly 80 to 1273 with RNA-seq. TCR repertoires obtained by targeted immune repertoire sequencing and by bulk whole-transcriptome sequencing performed on the same bone marrow samples were compared. A main aim was a read-filtering strategy for immune repertoire data, specifically whether clonotypes supported by a single read should be removed. The paper's findings and limits, for the study overall: In IR-seq, single-read clonotypes were approximately 80% of clonotypes but around 3.2% of total reads; in RNA-seq they were about 68% of clonotypes and 44.6% of reads. Compared with RNA-seq, IR-seq captured clonotypes at much greater depth and more reliably, and a smaller IR-seq throughput was enough to identify most of the shared clonotypes. The correlation between IR-seq and RNA-seq shared clonotype proportions rose when single-read clonotypes were removed. The sorted CD138-negative fraction was not purified T cells but a mixed bone marrow immune population.

Bone marrow was sampled from every patient at the time of active disease. Ficoll-Hypaque density gradient centrifugation was used to isolate bone marrow mononuclear cells. Myeloma plasma cells were removed and CD138-negative cells were collected by negative selection after labeling with CD138 magnetic microbeads on a MACS separator. Flow cytometry on an Attune NxT with CD138 antibodies was used to check the purity of the isolated cells. Total RNA was extracted using TRIzol reagent and was quantified on a NanoDrop spectrophotometer. For each patient, the CD138-negative bone marrow sample underwent paired RNA-seq and IR-seq.

Recombination connected TRBV6-6 to TRBJ2-3, and TRBD1 aligns with 7 junction nucleotides. The receptor's source is a donor aged 40 or over with multiple myeloma. The specimen sequenced was a population of CD138-negative cells sorted from bone marrow. Read against the paper, the sample's cell subset or site label means: bone marrow mononuclear cells depleted of CD138+ plasma/myeloma cells by negative magnetic selection. Here is the DNA: TGTGCCAGCAGTTACCGACAGGGCCTGAGCACAGATACGCAGTATTTT. Its protein is CASSYRQGLSTDTQYF.